This T cell receptor (beta chain) was identified in a study of blood T cell repertoires in COVID-19. On the study more broadly: The analysed material was cDNA or gDNA that came from T cells, B-cell-depleted T cells, or PBMCs.

Participants reported their clinical history, and cohort assignment relied on those reports. Unmatched junction bases numbered 2, after V lost 2 bases and J lost 2 bases. CDR3 length: 16 residues. CDR1 and CDR2 (germline): MNHEY, SVGAGI. TCRdb's copy holds only in-frame clones and misses some; the assay was immunoSEQ multiplex PCR. The sample consists of hundreds of thousands of clones, 75% to 90% of them appearing once. The chain combines TRBV6-5 with TRBJ2-2; 10 bases are a match to TRBD1. The TCR was taken from a woman between 40 and 50 years old with acute COVID-19. Sequencing was carried out using PBMCs or T cells enriched from blood (not recorded which). The CDR3 nucleotides are TGTGCCAGCAGTTACGACAGGGGGCGAAACACCGGGGAGCTGTTTTTT. As protein: CASSYDRGRNTGELFF.